This is a list of T cell receptor beta chains from one sample in a study of blood T cell repertoires in COVID-19. Only in-frame clones appear in the TCRdb table, and some are missing; sequencing was by immunoSEQ multiplex PCR. Among approximately 250,000 clones listed, about nine tenths were seen once. The material sequenced was peripheral blood. The source is a man aged 35 to 55 with active or convalescent COVID-19. CDR3s include the opening cysteine and the closing phenylalanine or tryptophan. A D gene is named only where the DNA matches it firmly. Clone sizes are given selectively: once, few, many, or a class where the clone is expanded.

clone_size: few
d_call: .
v_call: TRBV6-5
j_call: TRBJ2-1
cdr3_nt: TGTGCCAGCAGTCCCTCCGGGGGATCGGATGAGCAGTTCTTC
cdr3_aa: CASSPSGGSDEQFF

clone_size: .
d_call: .
v_call: TRBV4-1
j_call: TRBJ2-3
cdr3_nt: TGCGCCAGCAGCCAAGCGGGGGTAGCCCAGAGTCGCACAGATACGCAGTATTTT
cdr3_aa: CASSQAGVAQSRTDTQYF

clone_size: few
d_call: .
v_call: TRBV6-5
j_call: TRBJ2-7
cdr3_nt: TGTGCCAGCGGTCGGGGATCCGAGCAGTACTTC
cdr3_aa: CASGRGSEQYF

clone_size: .
d_call: .
v_call: TRBV19
j_call: TRBJ1-1
cdr3_nt: TGTGCCAGTACAAAGGTCGCGCGTGCGGACACTGAAGCTTTCTTT
cdr3_aa: CASTKVARADTEAFF

clone_size: few
d_call: .
v_call: TRBV4-1
j_call: TRBJ1-3
cdr3_nt: TGCGCCAGCAGCCAAGGGACAGCCTCTGGAAACACCATATATTTT
cdr3_aa: CASSQGTASGNTIYF

clone_size: .
d_call: TRBD2
v_call: TRBV11-2
j_call: TRBJ2-7
cdr3_nt: TGTGCCAGCAGCCCGTCGGGGGGGCGCTACGAGCAGTACTTC
cdr3_aa: CASSPSGGRYEQYF

clone_size: once
d_call: .
v_call: TRBV24-1
j_call: TRBJ2-1
cdr3_nt: TGTGCCACCAGTGATTTGGGGGACAACTACAATGAGCAGTTCTTC
cdr3_aa: CATSDLGDNYNEQFF

clone_size: .
d_call: TRBD2
v_call: TRBV5-1
j_call: TRBJ2-3
cdr3_nt: TGCGCCAGCAGCTTGGTCACTAGCGGGGGGGCCACAGATACGCAGTATTTT
cdr3_aa: CASSLVTSGGATDTQYF

clone_size: .
d_call: TRBD1
v_call: TRBV14
j_call: TRBJ2-3
cdr3_nt: TGTGCCAGCAGCCGTGACAGGGGAGGCGATACGCAGTATTTT
cdr3_aa: CASSRDRGGDTQYF

clone_size: .
d_call: .
v_call: TRBV12-3/TRBV12-4
j_call: TRBJ1-4
cdr3_nt: TGTGCCAGCAGTTTTGGGGGCCAACTGTTTTTT
cdr3_aa: CASSFGGQLFF

clone_size: .
d_call: .
v_call: TRBV27
j_call: TRBJ2-1
cdr3_nt: TGTGCCAGCAGTCCGAGGGCCGGGGGTAGAAATGAGCAGTTCTTC
cdr3_aa: CASSPRAGGRNEQFF

clone_size: .
d_call: .
v_call: TRBV12-5
j_call: TRBJ1-3
cdr3_nt: TGTGCTAGTGGCCCGAACACAGGGATCAACACCATATATTTT
cdr3_aa: CASGPNTGINTIYF

clone_size: .
d_call: .
v_call: TRBV28
j_call: TRBJ2-7
cdr3_nt: TGTGCCACTCGGACGGGGAACTACGAGCAGTACTTC
cdr3_aa: CATRTGNYEQYF

clone_size: .
d_call: .
v_call: TRBV5-4
j_call: TRBJ2-2
cdr3_nt: TGTGCCAGCAGCTCGGGGGGCCGGACAAACTTGGGCCCCGGGGAGCTGTTTTTT
cdr3_aa: CASSSGGRTNLGPGELFF

clone_size: .
d_call: .
v_call: TRBV4-2
j_call: TRBJ1-2
cdr3_nt: TGTGCCAGCAGCCAAGAGGGGACATTGTATGGCTACACCTTC
cdr3_aa: CASSQEGTLYGYTF

clone_size: .
d_call: .
v_call: TRBV5-6
j_call: TRBJ2-5
cdr3_nt: TGTGCCAGCAGCTATGGAGACGAGACCCAGTACTTC
cdr3_aa: CASSYGDETQYF

clone_size: .
d_call: TRBD1
v_call: TRBV19
j_call: TRBJ1-1
cdr3_nt: TGTGCCAGTAGAGACAGGGGTTACACTGAAGCTTTCTTT
cdr3_aa: CASRDRGYTEAFF

clone_size: once
d_call: TRBD1
v_call: TRBV11-2
j_call: TRBJ1-2
cdr3_nt: TGTGCCAGCAGCAATACAGGGGGACTCTATGGCTACACCTTC
cdr3_aa: CASSNTGGLYGYTF

clone_size: .
d_call: TRBD1
v_call: TRBV4-1
j_call: TRBJ1-1
cdr3_nt: TGCGCCAGCAGGACAGGGGGGAACACTGAAGCTTTCTTT
cdr3_aa: CASRTGGNTEAFF

clone_size: few
d_call: .
v_call: TRBV29-1
j_call: TRBJ1-2
cdr3_nt: TGCAGCGTTGAAGGGTCGATGGGAGAGGGCTATGGCTACACCTTC
cdr3_aa: CSVEGSMGEGYGYTF

clone_size: .
d_call: .
v_call: TRBV5-6
j_call: TRBJ1-4
cdr3_nt: TGTGCCAGCAGCTTCTCAGGCGAAAAACTGTTTTTT
cdr3_aa: CASSFSGEKLFF

clone_size: once
d_call: .
v_call: TRBV4-1
j_call: TRBJ2-3
cdr3_nt: TGCGCCAGCAGCCCTAGCGGCACAGATACGCAGTATTTT
cdr3_aa: CASSPSGTDTQYF

clone_size: .
d_call: TRBD2
v_call: TRBV29-1
j_call: TRBJ2-1
cdr3_nt: TGCAGCGTTGGAGGGGACACTCTAGCGGGACCGTACAATGAGCAGTTCTTC
cdr3_aa: CSVGGDTLAGPYNEQFF

clone_size: .
d_call: TRBD2
v_call: TRBV19
j_call: TRBJ2-1
cdr3_nt: TGTGCCAGTAGTTCCGGGACTAGCGGGAGTATTGAGCAGTTCTTC
cdr3_aa: CASSSGTSGSIEQFF

clone_size: .
d_call: TRBD1
v_call: TRBV5-1
j_call: TRBJ1-2
cdr3_nt: TGCGCCAGCAACCAGGGGGGTGACTATGGCTACACCTTC
cdr3_aa: CASNQGGDYGYTF

clone_size: .
d_call: .
v_call: TRBV10-1
j_call: TRBJ1-4
cdr3_nt: TGCGCCAGCAGTTTGCAGGGGACTGAAAAACTGTTTTTT
cdr3_aa: CASSLQGTEKLFF

clone_size: .
d_call: .
v_call: TRBV6-5
j_call: TRBJ2-3
cdr3_nt: TGTGCCGGCCGCGGGTTCAAGAACACAGATACGCAGTATTTT
cdr3_aa: CAGRGFKNTDTQYF

clone_size: .
d_call: .
v_call: TRBV6-5
j_call: TRBJ2-1
cdr3_nt: TGTGCCAGTAGAGTAGGAATAGAGGGTGAGCAGTTCTTC
cdr3_aa: CASRVGIEGEQFF

clone_size: .
d_call: .
v_call: TRBV28
j_call: TRBJ1-2
cdr3_nt: TGTGCCAGCAGCCTCGATAGGGGGACCAACTATGGCTACACCTTC
cdr3_aa: CASSLDRGTNYGYTF

clone_size: .
d_call: .
v_call: TRBV18
j_call: TRBJ1-3
cdr3_nt: TGTGCCAGCTCATTGGGACTGCCCGGCTCTGGAAACACCATATATTTT
cdr3_aa: CASSLGLPGSGNTIYF

clone_size: .
d_call: .
v_call: TRBV5-1
j_call: TRBJ1-5
cdr3_nt: TGCGCCAGCAGCTTGACCGGGTATAGCAATCAGCCCCAGCATTTT
cdr3_aa: CASSLTGYSNQPQHF

clone_size: .
d_call: TRBD2
v_call: TRBV7-3
j_call: TRBJ2-2
cdr3_nt: TGTGCCAGCAGCTTGGGTCCGCGGCTAGCGGGAAGCACCGGGGAGCTGTTTTTT
cdr3_aa: CASSLGPRLAGSTGELFF

clone_size: .
d_call: .
v_call: TRBV5-1
j_call: TRBJ2-3
cdr3_nt: TGCGCCAGCAGCTTGAGGGGTTCCGCTCTTGGCACAGATACGCAGTATTTT
cdr3_aa: CASSLRGSALGTDTQYF

clone_size: .
d_call: TRBD1
v_call: TRBV9
j_call: TRBJ1-1
cdr3_nt: TGTGCCAGCACCCGGGACAGCGACACTGAAGCTTTCTTT
cdr3_aa: CASTRDSDTEAFF

clone_size: few
d_call: .
v_call: TRBV7-3
j_call: TRBJ2-1
cdr3_nt: TGTGCCAGCAGCCCCGGGAATGAGCAGTTCTTC
cdr3_aa: CASSPGNEQFF

clone_size: .
d_call: .
v_call: TRBV15
j_call: TRBJ2-7
cdr3_nt: TGTGCCACCAGCAGAGATCGGGGATACGAGCAGTACTTC
cdr3_aa: CATSRDRGYEQYF

clone_size: .
d_call: .
v_call: TRBV6-5
j_call: TRBJ1-1
cdr3_nt: TGTGCCAGCAGTCTGGACAGTGTGGGCACTGAAGCTTTCTTT
cdr3_aa: CASSLDSVGTEAFF

clone_size: .
d_call: TRBD2
v_call: TRBV7-8
j_call: TRBJ2-2
cdr3_nt: TGTGCCAGCAGCTTAGCGCCCGGGGGGAGTGGCGGGGAGCTGTTTTTT
cdr3_aa: CASSLAPGGSGGELFF

clone_size: few
d_call: TRBD2
v_call: TRBV9
j_call: TRBJ2-1
cdr3_nt: TGTGCCAGCAGCGTAGGTCCGGGAGGGCCTCATGAGCAGTTCTTC
cdr3_aa: CASSVGPGGPHEQFF

clone_size: .
d_call: .
v_call: TRBV9
j_call: TRBJ1-1
cdr3_nt: TGTGCCAGCAGCGTAGTGAGGGGACTGGTTACTGAAGCTTTCTTT
cdr3_aa: CASSVVRGLVTEAFF

clone_size: .
d_call: TRBD1
v_call: TRBV25-1
j_call: TRBJ1-6
cdr3_nt: TGTGCCAGCAGTGACGGACAGGGGAATTCACCCCTCCACTTT
cdr3_aa: CASSDGQGNSPLHF